The 20 T cell receptor beta chains reported below all come from one sample, sequenced in a study of CD8+ T cells in alopecia areata. Extraction of RNA preceded its reverse transcription into cDNA, which served as the sequencing template. Profiling relied on immunoSEQ multiplex PCR, and the TCRdb table lists in-frame clones only, not all of them. The data contain around 190,000 clones, approximately 60% of them singletons. Sequencing was carried out using CD8+ T cells sorted from blood. These receptor sequences come from a human donor in good health.

The table lists this clone with a few counts. The V and J genes are TRBV5-1 and TRBJ1-1; TRBD1 matches at 7 bases. The germline gives CDR1 SGHRS, CDR2 YFSETQ. V was clipped by 3 bases and J by 3 bases; unmatched bases: 8. CDR3 length: 15 residues. The CDR3 region is CASSSSSDRDTEAFF. For the CDR3, the DNA is TGCGCCAGCAGCTCCTCGAGTGACAGGGACACTGAAGCTTTCTTT.

This rearrangement joins TRBV5-6 to TRBJ1-1; D remains ambiguous. Trimming left V 2 bases short and J 1 base short, with 6 bases between. This CDR3 comprises 13 residues. Germline loops: CDR1 SGHDT, CDR2 YYEEEE. In nucleotides, the CDR3 is TGTGCCAGCAGCTTTCGCCAGAACACTGAAGCTTTCTTT. It specifies CASSFRQNTEAFF. Full variable domain (outside the CDR3, taken from reference TRBV5-6 and TRBJ1-1): DAGVTQSPTHLIKTRGQQVTLRCSPKSGHDTVSWYQQALGQGPQFIFQYYEEEERQRGNFPDRFSGHQFPNYSSELNVNALLLGDSALYLCASSFRQNTEAFFGQGTRLTVV.

This sequence joins TRBV6-5 and TRBJ2-5, with TRBD2 matching 9 bases. The germline V gene has CDR1 MNHEY and CDR2 SVGAGI. Germline trimming cut 0 bases from V and 5 bases from J; bases unmatched to any gene: 4. This CDR3 has 15 amino acids. The CDR3 here is CASSYSPSGVETQYF. The CDR3 region has the DNA TGTGCCAGCAGTTACTCGCCTAGCGGGGTGGAGACCCAGTACTTC.

The rearrangement joins TRBV14 to TRBJ1-2; a weak D match, TRBD1 (5 bases). This CDR3 comprises 16 residues. Germline V lookup: CDR1 SGHDN, CDR2 FVKESK. The ends were cut back, 3 bases at V and 3 bases at J, with 17 bases in the middle. The CDR3 coding sequence is TGTGCCAGCAGCCACCTAGCGGGTGGGACCTACTATGGCTACACCTTC. Its protein is CASSHLAGGTYYGYTF.

This clone was found a few times. The V gene is TRBV18, the J gene TRBJ1-1; D call uncertain. The CDR3 runs to 14 residues. Looked up from germline, CDR1 is KGHSH and CDR2 is LQKENI. Trimming shortened V by 4 bases and J by 1 base, and 10 bases separated the two germline ends. CDR3: CASSLQQKNTEAFF. The CDR3 nucleotides are TGTGCCAGCTCACTACAACAGAAGAACACTGAAGCTTTCTTT. The whole variable domain, remainder taken from reference TRBV18 and TRBJ1-1, is NAGVMQNPRHLVRRRGQEARLRCSPMKGHSHVYWYRQLPEEGLKFMVYLQKENIIDESGMPKERFSAEFPKEGPSILRIQQVVRGDSAAYFCASSLQQKNTEAFFGQGTRLTVV.

The chain recombines TRBV5-4 with TRBJ2-3, with D possibly being TRBD1 or TRBD2 (5 bases each). Trimming removed 4 bases at V and 7 bases at J, with 19 bases between. The CDR3 contains 15 residues. CDR1 is SGHNT and CDR2 is YYREEE in the germline V gene (reference sequence). The CDR3 is CASSPKGSGVHTQYF. For the CDR3, the DNA is TGTGCCAGCAGCCCGAAGGGGTCCGGGGTACATACGCAGTATTTT.

On this clone itself: The junction departs from the called germline gene at one end, perhaps through a read error. The chain is built from TRBV13 and TRBJ1-1; no clear D. CDR1 is PRHDT and CDR2 is FYEKMQ in the germline V gene (reference sequence). The length of the CDR3 is 11 residues. The CDR3: CASNDAFMPDF. DNA for the CDR3: TGTGCCAGCAATGATGCTTTCATGCCCGACTTT.

This clone was recorded only once. The rearrangement joins TRBV29-1 to TRBJ2-7, with 10 bases lining up with TRBD1. This CDR3 spans 15 amino acids. Per the germline V gene, CDR1 is SQVTM and CDR2 is ANQGSEA. V gave up 3 bases and J gave up 0 bases; unmatched junction bases: 5. In DNA, the CDR3 is TGCAGCGTTGAGGGGGGACAGGGGAGCTCCTACGAGCAGTACTTC. It encodes CSVEGGQGSSYEQYF.

This chain connects TRBV5-6 to TRBJ2-7; unclear D gene. Germline lookup yields CDR1 SGHDT and CDR2 YYEEEE. Trimming pared 3 bases from V and 6 bases from J, leaving 13 bases between. The CDR3 consists of 13 residues. The CDR3 reads CASSSDIVGEQYF. As DNA, the CDR3 is TGTGCCAGCAGCTCCGATATCGTCGGCGAGCAGTACTTC.

The table lists this clone with a few counts. The CDR3 DNA sequence: TGTGCCAGCAGTCGGACCGGGACAGGGGGTCCACCCCTCCACTTT. Its protein is CASSRTGTGGPPLHF. V is TRBV5-6 and J is TRBJ1-6, with TRBD1 matching 11 bases. Trimming at V came to 5 bases and at J to 11 bases, leaving 9 bases not matched to a gene. There are 15 residues in the CDR3. Looked up from germline, CDR1 is SGHDT and CDR2 is YYEEEE.

The chain recombines TRBV13 with TRBJ1-2; TRBD1 agrees at 7 bases. CDR3 length: 15 residues. Losses at the gene ends were 0 bases for V and 8 bases for J; bases not matched to a gene: 9. Germline CDR1 is PRHDT and CDR2 is FYEKMQ (reference sequence). Here the CDR3 DNA reads TGTGCCAGCAGCTTAGGCCGGGACAGAAGTTGGGGCTACACCTTC. Its translation: CASSLGRDRSWGYTF.

The gene calls are TRBV25-1 and TRBJ2-5, with no clear D. With 4 bases removed from V and 7 bases from J, the gap between germline ends came to 16 bases. The germline V gene has CDR1 MGHDK and CDR2 SYGVNS. The CDR3 is made up of 14 amino acids. The DNA for the CDR3 is TGTGCCAGCAGTGGGGGTGGGCCCCGCGGGACCCAGTACTTC. Its translation: CASSGGGPRGTQYF.

The chain employs TRBV5-1 and TRBJ2-3, with TRBD2 identical over 9 bases. In germline, CDR1 is SGHRS, CDR2 YFSETQ. The trim removed 4 bases at V and 3 bases at J, leaving 9 bases unmatched. The CDR3 is 16 amino acids. CDR3 nucleotide sequence: TGCGCCAGCAGCCCGACCCTGAGCGGGAGGACAGATACGCAGTATTTT. Amino acid sequence: CASSPTLSGRTDTQYF.

This sequence joins TRBV29-1 and TRBJ2-7; D may be TRBD1 (6 bases). The V gene's germline CDR1 is SQVTM and CDR2 ANQGSEA. The CDR3 consists of 16 residues. Trimming left V 7 bases short and J 0 bases short, with 22 bases between. The CDR3 is CSAEGETGPSSYEQYF. The CDR3 nucleotides read TGCAGCGCCGAAGGGGAGACAGGTCCAAGCTCCTACGAGCAGTACTTC.

The rearrangement uses TRBV5-4 and TRBJ1-1; D possibly corresponds to TRBD1 (6 bases). Germline V gene data show CDR1 as SGHNT and CDR2 as YYREEE (reference sequence). V was cut by 4 bases and J by 0 bases, with 16 bases left in between. There are 16 residues in the CDR3. The CDR3, as DNA: TGTGCCAGCAGCCCGGCGCCATGGGGGCTGAACACTGAAGCTTTCTTT. It translates to CASSPAPWGLNTEAFF.

The chain carries TRBV30 and TRBJ1-2, with 7 bases identical to TRBD1. Germline CDR1 reads GTSNPN; CDR2 reads SVGIG (reference sequence). This CDR3 region has 12 residues. Germline trimming cut 6 bases from V and 2 bases from J; bases unmatched to any gene: 3. CDR3 sequence: CACRGVNYGYTF. Here the CDR3 DNA reads TGTGCCTGCAGGGGGGTGAACTATGGCTACACCTTC. The whole variable domain, filled in from reference TRBV30 and TRBJ1-2, reads SQTIHQWPATLVQPVGSPLSLECTVEGTSNPNLYWYRQAAGRGLQLLFYSVGIGQISSEVPQNLSASRPQDRQFILSSKKLLLSDSGFYLCACRGVNYGYTFGSGTRLTVV.

This clone appeared a few times. The chain links TRBV4-1 to TRBJ1-4; a weak D match, TRBD1 (6 bases). The V end lost 3 bases, the J end lost 2 bases, and 10 bases lay between the germline ends. The germline gives CDR1 MGHRA, CDR2 YSYEKL. This CDR3 contains 15 residues. CDR3: CASSQDRTTNEKLFF. DNA of the CDR3: TGCGCCAGCAGCCAGGACAGAACGACTAATGAAAAACTGTTTTTT.

This clone has more than one count but fewer than ten. This chain uses TRBV29-1 with TRBJ2-2; maybe TRBD1 (5 bases). V lost 0 bases and J 3 bases, leaving 5 bases between the germline ends. Germline V gene sequence: CDR1 SQVTM, CDR2 ANQGSEA. The CDR3 is made up of 13 amino acids. The CDR3 DNA is TGCAGCGTTGAAGAAGGGGACACCGGGGAGCTGTTTTTT. Protein product: CSVEEGDTGELFF.

The V call is TRBV29-1, the J call TRBJ2-1, with D unresolved. CDR1 is SQVTM and CDR2 is ANQGSEA in the germline V gene. V shed 6 bases and J shed 10 bases, with 13 bases lying between them. The CDR3 loop spans 11 amino acids. CDR3 loop: CSVVQYGEQFF. As DNA, the CDR3 is TGCAGCGTCGTTCAATATGGGGAGCAGTTCTTC.

The chain joins TRBV15 to TRBJ2-5; tentatively, D is TRBD2 (5 bases). The CDR3 consists of 13 residues. With 5 bases removed from V and 5 bases from J, the gap between germline ends came to 12 bases. The germline V gene has CDR1 LNHNV and CDR2 YYDKDF (reference sequence). CDR3 residues: CATSGRSRETQYF. CDR3 coding DNA: TGTGCCACCAGCGGGAGAAGCAGGGAGACCCAGTACTTC.